These 10 T cell receptor beta chains were sequenced from one sample in a study of spatial heterogeneity in lung cancer. TCRdb re-called the 5' RACE reads through MiXCR, storing one row per CDR3 protein. The sample contains approximately 44,000 distinct CDR3 sequences, roughly an eighth of which appear only once. Indicated time point: sample taken at primary tumor resection. No cells were sorted before sequencing. The whole RNA sequenced was extracted from tumor, nontumor lung or frozen PBMC. The material was PBMCs, obtained at surgery. These receptors were taken from a male donor with early-stage non-small cell lung cancer.

The sample holds a few counts of this clonotype. V and J are TRBV4-3 and TRBJ2-3; D is unresolved. Germline V gene data show CDR1 as LGHNA and CDR2 as YSLEER. The V end lost 0 bases, the J end lost 1 base, and 8 bases lay between the germline ends. The CDR3 totals 15 residues. The CDR3 region has the DNA TGCGCCAGCAGCCAAGATCCGCGCGGCACAGATACGCAGTATTTT. The encoded protein is CASSQDPRGTDTQYF.

This clonotype was found many times. The chain has TRBV7-9 and TRBJ2-1, with unresolved D. Germline CDR1 reads SEHNR; CDR2 reads FQNEAQ (reference sequence). CDR3 length equals 10 residues. V dropped 3 bases and J dropped 9 bases, with 3 bases sitting between them. Here the CDR3 DNA reads TGTGCCAGCAGCTTCGGTGAGCAGTTCTTC. Its protein is CASSFGEQFF.

This clonotype was detected a few times. The chain joins TRBV23-1 to TRBJ2-2, with 11 nucleotides matching TRBD1. TRBV23-1 is assigned to the ORF class and has an uncertain function. This CDR3 spans 16 amino acids. With 4 bases clipped from V and 7 bases from J, the junction kept 8 bases outside the gene matches. CDR3 loop: CASSPRGTGGCGELFF. CDR3 nucleotides: TGCGCCAGCAGTCCGCGAGGGACAGGGGGTTGCGGGGAGCTGTTTTTT.

The sample holds many counts of this clonotype. V and J are TRBV4-1 and TRBJ2-6; D is perhaps TRBD1 (5 bases). From germline, CDR1 is MGHRA and CDR2 YSYEKL. The CDR3 consists of 17 residues. V was pared by 1 base and J by 3 bases, with 13 bases between. CDR3 DNA sequence: TGCGCCAGCAGCCAAGTTTCAGGGTTGTGTGGGGCCAACGTCCTGACTTTC. It encodes CASSQVSGLCGANVLTF.

Concerning this clonotype itself: The CDR3 ends on some other residue instead of the conserved phenylalanine or tryptophan, so this is likely a read error. J is TRBJ2-7 and V is TRBV29-1, with a tentative D call TRBD1 (6 bases). Germline CDR1 is SQVTM and CDR2 is ANQGSEA. Deletions cut 3 bases from V and 3 bases from J, with 9 bases between. The CDR3 spans 12 residues. The CDR3 loop is CSVDLQGYEQYL. The CDR3 DNA sequence: TGCAGCGTTGATCTACAGGGCTACGAGCAGTACCTC.

This clonotype was picked up a small number of times. J is TRBJ1-6 and V is TRBV2; D is unclear. This CDR3 region has 13 residues. V was clipped by 9 bases and J by 11 bases, with 17 bases between them. Germline V gene data show CDR1 as SNHLY and CDR2 as FYNNEI. For the CDR3, the DNA is TGTGCCAGTCGACTGGCCGCTATGACACCCCTCCACTTT. Translated: CASRLAAMTPLHF. The whole variable domain, remainder taken from reference TRBV2 and TRBJ1-6, is EPEVTQTPSHQVTQMGQEVILRCVPISNHLYFYWYRQILGQKVEFLVSFYNNEISEKSEIFDDQFSVERPDGSNFTLKIRSTKLEDSAMYFCASRLAAMTPLHFGNGTRLTVT.

The genes are TRBV7-2 and TRBJ2-2; TRBD2 might be the D (5 bases). V lost 0 bases and J lost 6, with 8 bases in between. Germline V lookup: CDR1 SGHTA, CDR2 FQGNSA. The CDR3 is made up of 14 amino acids. In DNA form, the CDR3 reads TGTGCCAGCAGCTTAGCGGGAGCCCCCGGGGAGCTGTTTTTT. Protein product: CASSLAGAPGELFF. The full variable domain, its missing parts supplied by reference TRBV7-2 and TRBJ2-2, is GAGVSQSPSNKVTEKGKDVELRCDPISGHTALYWYRQSLGQGLEFLIYFQGNSAPDKSGLPSDRFSAERTGGSVSTLTIQRTQQEDSAVYLCASSLAGAPGELFFGEGSRLTVL.

The V and J genes are TRBV28 and TRBJ2-5, with 9 positions matching TRBD1. The CDR3 sequence is 15 residues long. Unmatched junction bases numbered 9, after V lost 5 bases and J lost 5 bases. The germline V gene has CDR1 MDHEN and CDR2 SYDVKM. Here the CDR3 DNA reads TGTGCCAGCAGTGACAACAGGGGGCGCACGGAGACCCAGTACTTC. Translating gives CASSDNRGRTETQYF.

This clonotype was seen only a few times. This rearrangement joins TRBV7-9 to TRBJ1-1; 7 bases match TRBD1. With V trimmed by 1 base and J by 3 bases, 2 bases remained unmatched. Germline CDR1 and CDR2: SEHNR and FQNEAQ (reference sequence). This CDR3 region has 14 residues. CDR3 in amino acids: CASSLGQGDTEAFF. For the CDR3, the DNA is TGTGCCAGCAGCTTAGGGCAGGGGGACACTGAAGCTTTCTTT.

J is TRBJ1-5 and V is TRBV29-1, with 7 bases that match TRBD1. The CDR3 is 13 amino acids. CDR1 is SQVTM and CDR2 is ANQGSEA in the germline V gene. V lost 4 bases to trimming and J lost 5 bases; unmatched junction nucleotides: 5. The CDR3 reads CSVAGDRYQPQHF. The CDR3 DNA reads TGCAGCGTTGCCGGGGACAGATATCAGCCCCAGCATTTT.